This passage covers 3 T cell receptor beta chains from one sample sequenced in a study of monozygotic twins with cystic fibrosis. Profiled with immunoSEQ multiplex PCR; TCRdb holds only in-frame clones, not every one. The sample consists of around 23,000 clones, approximately 90% of them appearing once. The sequencing sample was made of blood. These TCRs come from a girl between 2 and 10 years old with cystic fibrosis.

This rearrangement joins TRBV6-1 to TRBJ2-5; perhaps TRBD1 as D (5 bases). Trimming stripped 7 bases from V and 2 bases from J, with 14 bases between. Germline V gene lookup returns CDR1 MNHNS and CDR2 SASEGT. The CDR3 spans 14 residues. The CDR3, as DNA: TGTGCCAGCATAGGGTCAGGGTGGCAAGAGACCCAGTACTTC. This sequence encodes CASIGSGWQETQYF.

The chain uses TRBV7-6 and TRBJ1-6, with D unclear. CDR1 is SGHVS and CDR2 is FNYEAQ in the germline V gene. The length of the CDR3 is 15 residues. The V end lost 1 base, the J end lost 9 bases, and 13 bases lay between the germline ends. The CDR3 sequence is CASSLDGVRLSPLHF. The CDR3 DNA is TGTGCCAGCAGCTTAGATGGAGTGCGGCTTTCACCCCTCCACTTT.

This rearrangement joins TRBV19 to TRBJ1-2; no reliable D call. The V and J ends lost 1 base and 2 bases respectively, with 11 bases between them. The germline gives CDR1 LNHDA, CDR2 SQIVND (reference sequence). This CDR3 spans 15 amino acids. CDR3 amino acids: CASSIGYLGNYGYTF. In nucleotides, the CDR3 is TGTGCCAGTAGTATAGGTTATCTGGGGAACTATGGCTACACCTTC.